One and the same sample provided the 7 T cell receptor beta chains below, sequenced in a study of shared clonotypes between healthy human individuals. The data were produced by immunoSEQ multiplex PCR, yet TCRdb's version contains in-frame clones alone and is incomplete. The sample carries 600,000 to 700,000 clones, less than 80% recorded once. The sample comprised memory CD4+ T cells sorted from blood. Documented subset: CD45RA-negative fraction. The source of these receptors is a woman aged 25 to 39 in good health.

This sequence joins TRBV20-1 and TRBJ2-1, with 8 bases aligning to TRBD2. The germline V gene has CDR1 DFQATT and CDR2 SNEGSKA (reference sequence). The CDR3 contains 11 residues. V was pared by 6 bases and J by 15 bases, with 10 bases of the junction left unmatched. The CDR3 region is CSARRTSFPFF. CDR3 DNA sequence: TGCAGTGCGCGTAGGACTAGCTTTCCGTTCTTC.

The chain links TRBV6-5 to TRBJ1-4; tentatively, D is TRBD1 (5 bases). The CDR3 loop spans 16 amino acids. Trimming pared 4 bases from V and 2 bases from J, leaving 14 bases between. Per the germline V gene, CDR1 is MNHEY and CDR2 is SVGAGI. CDR3 DNA: TGTGCCAGCAGTTCTAGGTTGGGGCAGACTAATGAAAAACTGTTTTTT. It codes for CASSSRLGQTNEKLFF.

This chain uses TRBV11-2 with TRBJ2-7; TRBD1 might be the D (5 bases). This CDR3 has 15 amino acids. The V end was cut by 3 bases, the J end by 3 bases, with 15 bases between. Germline assignment: CDR1 SGHAT and CDR2 FQNNGV. The DNA for the CDR3 is TGTGCCAGCAGCTTTCCAGGGAAGCGAGACTACGAGCAGTACTTC. Translation: CASSFPGKRDYEQYF.

The DNA of the CDR3 is TGTGCCAGCAGTGATCAGGCGGGAGCCTACAATGAGCAGTTCTTC. Translation: CASSDQAGAYNEQFF. This sequence joins TRBV6-4 and TRBJ2-1; 7 nucleotides agree with TRBD2. Germline V gives CDR1 MRHNA, CDR2 SNTAGT. After removal of 3 bases from V and 2 bases from J, the junction contained 4 bases not matched to a gene. The CDR3 consists of 15 residues.

This chain's CDR3 is CASSRRDRLGTEAFF. CDR3 DNA: TGTGCCAGCAGTAGACGGGACAGACTGGGGACTGAAGCTTTCTTT. The chain links TRBV2 to TRBJ1-1; 7 nucleotides line up with TRBD1. V was pared by 5 bases and J by 5 bases, with 11 bases of the junction left unmatched. The CDR3 covers 15 residues. Germline V CDR1 and CDR2: SNHLY, FYNNEI.

The chain uses TRBV6-5 and TRBJ1-2, with 9 bases matching TRBD1. V was pared by 6 bases and J by 2 bases, with 4 bases of the junction left unmatched. This CDR3 spans 14 amino acids. Per germline, CDR1 MNHEY and CDR2 SVGAGI. The DNA of the CDR3 is TGTGCCAGCAGATCCGACAGGGGGAACTATGGCTACACCTTC. It codes for CASRSDRGNYGYTF.

This clone showed up just a few times. The genes are TRBV4-2 and TRBJ2-2, with 7 positions matching TRBD1. The V gene end was trimmed by 6 bases and the J gene end by 3 bases; junction bases not matched to a gene: 7. Germline V gene data show CDR1 as LGHNA and CDR2 as YNFKEQ. The CDR3 totals 15 residues. The CDR3 is CASRQGTFDTGELFF. CDR3 nucleotide sequence: TGTGCCAGCAGACAGGGGACCTTTGACACCGGGGAGCTGTTTTTT.